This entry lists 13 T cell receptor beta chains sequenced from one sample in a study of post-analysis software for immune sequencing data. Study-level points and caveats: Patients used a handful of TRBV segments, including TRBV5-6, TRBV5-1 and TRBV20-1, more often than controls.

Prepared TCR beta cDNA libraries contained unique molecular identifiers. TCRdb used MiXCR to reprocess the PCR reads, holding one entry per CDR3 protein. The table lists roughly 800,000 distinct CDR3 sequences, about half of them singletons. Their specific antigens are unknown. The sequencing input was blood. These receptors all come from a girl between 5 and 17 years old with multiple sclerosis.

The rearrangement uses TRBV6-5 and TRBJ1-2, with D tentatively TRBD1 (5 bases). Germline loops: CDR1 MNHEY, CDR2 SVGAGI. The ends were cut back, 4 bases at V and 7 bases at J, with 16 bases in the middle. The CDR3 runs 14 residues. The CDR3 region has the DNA TGTGCCAGCAGTTCTCAGGGAAAGTTCTCTGGCTACACCTTC. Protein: CASSSQGKFSGYTF.

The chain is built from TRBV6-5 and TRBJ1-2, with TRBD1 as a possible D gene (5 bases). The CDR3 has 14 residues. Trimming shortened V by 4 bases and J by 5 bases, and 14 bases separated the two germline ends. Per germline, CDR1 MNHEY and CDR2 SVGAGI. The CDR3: CASSSLDSLYGYTF. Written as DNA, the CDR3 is TGTGCCAGCAGTTCCCTAGACAGTCTGTATGGCTACACCTTC.

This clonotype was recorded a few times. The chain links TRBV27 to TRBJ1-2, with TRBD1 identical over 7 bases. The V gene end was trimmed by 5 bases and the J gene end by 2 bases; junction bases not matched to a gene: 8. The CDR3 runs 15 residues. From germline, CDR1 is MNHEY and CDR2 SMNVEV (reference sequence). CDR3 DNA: TGTGCCAGCAGTCGCCGGGACAGTTGGAACTATGGCTACACCTTC. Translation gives CASSRRDSWNYGYTF.

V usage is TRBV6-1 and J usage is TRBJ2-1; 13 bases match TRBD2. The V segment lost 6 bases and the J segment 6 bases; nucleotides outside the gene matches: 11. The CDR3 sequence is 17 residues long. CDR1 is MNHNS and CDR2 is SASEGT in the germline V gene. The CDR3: CASSVGLAGEWGNEQFF. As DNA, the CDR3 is TGTGCCAGCAGCGTTGGACTAGCGGGAGAGTGGGGCAATGAGCAGTTCTTC.

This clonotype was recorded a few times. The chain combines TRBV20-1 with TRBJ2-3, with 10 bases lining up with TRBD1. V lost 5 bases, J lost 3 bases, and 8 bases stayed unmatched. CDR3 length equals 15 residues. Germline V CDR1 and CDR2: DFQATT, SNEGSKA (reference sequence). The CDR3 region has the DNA TGCAGTGCTGTCGTCCCGGGACAGGGGACAGATACGCAGTATTTT. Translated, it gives CSAVVPGQGTDTQYF.

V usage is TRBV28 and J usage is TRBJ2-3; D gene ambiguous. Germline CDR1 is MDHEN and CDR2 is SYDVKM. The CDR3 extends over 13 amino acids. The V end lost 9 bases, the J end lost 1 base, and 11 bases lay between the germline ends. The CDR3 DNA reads TGTGCCAGTTATCTAGACGGCACAGATACGCAGTATTTT. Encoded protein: CASYLDGTDTQYF.

The CDR3 nucleotides are TGTGCCAGCAGTTTCGTTTCGGGGTTCCAAGAGACCCAGTACTTC. Its protein product is CASSFVSGFQETQYF. The rearrangement uses TRBV12-3 or TRBV12-4 and TRBJ2-5; D perhaps matches TRBD2 (5 bases). Trimming stripped 3 bases from V and 1 base from J, with 12 bases between. This CDR3 contains 15 residues.

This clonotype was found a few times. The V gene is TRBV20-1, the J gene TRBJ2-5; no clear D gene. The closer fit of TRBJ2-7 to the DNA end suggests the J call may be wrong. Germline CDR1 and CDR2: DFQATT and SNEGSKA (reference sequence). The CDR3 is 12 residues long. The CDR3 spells CSARFRVSEQYF. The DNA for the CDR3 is TGCAGTGCTAGGTTTAGGGTGAGCGAGCAGTACTTC.

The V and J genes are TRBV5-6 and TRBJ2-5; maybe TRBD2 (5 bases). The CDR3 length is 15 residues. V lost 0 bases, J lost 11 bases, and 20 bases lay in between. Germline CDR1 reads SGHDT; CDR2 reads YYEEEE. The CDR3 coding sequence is TGTGCCAGCAGCTTGGGGTGGAGAAGTTCCGGGGAGCAGTACTTC. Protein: CASSLGWRSSGEQYF.

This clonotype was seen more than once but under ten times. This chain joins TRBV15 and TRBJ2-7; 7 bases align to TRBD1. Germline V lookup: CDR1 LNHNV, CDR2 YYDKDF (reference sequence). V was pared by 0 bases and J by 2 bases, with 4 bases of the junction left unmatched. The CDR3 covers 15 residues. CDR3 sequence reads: CATSRDQGTAYEQYF. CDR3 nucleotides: TGTGCCACCAGCAGAGATCAGGGGACAGCCTACGAGCAGTACTTC.

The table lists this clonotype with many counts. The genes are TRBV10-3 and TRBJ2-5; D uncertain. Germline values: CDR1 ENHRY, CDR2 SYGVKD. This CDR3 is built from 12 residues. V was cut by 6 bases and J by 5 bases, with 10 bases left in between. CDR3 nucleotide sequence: TGTGCCATCAGGGACGGTCTGGAGACCCAGTACTTC. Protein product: CAIRDGLETQYF.

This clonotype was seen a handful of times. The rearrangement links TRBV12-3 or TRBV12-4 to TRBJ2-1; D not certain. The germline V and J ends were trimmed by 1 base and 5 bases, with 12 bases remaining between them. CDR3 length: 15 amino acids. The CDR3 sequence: CASSLGSNPNNEQFF. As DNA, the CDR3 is TGTGCCAGCAGTTTAGGGTCAAACCCCAACAATGAGCAGTTCTTC.

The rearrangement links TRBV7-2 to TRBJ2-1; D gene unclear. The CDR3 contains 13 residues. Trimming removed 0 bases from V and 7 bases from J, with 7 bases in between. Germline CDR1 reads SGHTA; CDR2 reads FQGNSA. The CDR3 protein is CASSLAVGNEQFF. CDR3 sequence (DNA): TGTGCCAGCAGCTTAGCGGTGGGGAATGAGCAGTTCTTC.